Listed below are T cell receptor beta chains from one sample, sequenced in a study of tumor-infiltrating lymphocytes in primary liver carcinoma. A single record per CDR3 protein comes from TCRdb applying MiXCR to the multiplex PCR reads. Seen here are 35,000 to 50,000 distinct CDR3 sequences, about 75% observed once, and the top ten hold around 40%. The source material was tumor-adjacent normal liver tissue. The receptors were gathered from a woman between 25 and 40 years old with primary liver carcinoma and hepatitis B virus infection. Each CDR3 is given without its conserved first and last residue.

J gene	CDR3 length	V gene	CDR3 protein
TRBJ2-7	13	TRBV28	ANKVLGLETYEQC
TRBJ1-5	15	TRBV6-5	ASSYYPVGNSNQPQH
TRBJ2-1	13	TRBV4-2	ASSRETQWVNEQF
TRBJ1-3	14	TRBV6-5	ANSYSPGLAGNTIY
TRBJ2-1	12	TRBV11-2	ASSHREAYNEQF
TRBJ2-1	16	TRBV7-3	ASSLFFGAGGPYNEQF
TRBJ2-1	11	TRBV10-1	ASSDPPRGEQF
TRBJ2-7	12	TRBV6-5	ASSPGLASYEQY
TRBJ2-1	13	TRBV12-3/TRBV12-4	ASSLSGTSRPEQF
TRBJ1-2	11	TRBV6-2/TRBV6-3	ASSYLGWVGYT
TRBJ2-2	11	TRBV12-3/TRBV12-4	TSSWLGNGELF
TRBJ2-1	13	TRBV11-2	ARCRTSWRINEQF
TRBJ2-1	11	TRBV7-3	ASSSTTSGEQF
TRBJ2-7	13	TRBV13	ASSLVIGQSYEQY
TRBJ2-7	15	TRBV11-2	ASSITGGGPWTYVQY
TRBJ2-4	14	TRBV4-1	ASSPELNRDTRKWY
TRBJ1-2	10	TRBV29-1	SVSRENYGYT
TRBJ1-1	13	TRBV6-1	AISLEGLSGTEAF
TRBJ1-2	13	TRBV12-3/TRBV12-4	ASSLGFSHDYGYT
TRBJ2-1	11	TRBV10-3	AISGPGGDEQL
TRBJ2-6	18	TRBV6-6	ASSYYLPRCGLSGANVLT
TRBJ2-1	9	TRBV19	ASSGGHEQF
TRBJ2-1	14	TRBV12-3/TRBV12-4	ASRQGGRKSINEQF
TRBJ1-1	13	TRBV11-2	TCSPGTGCDTEAF
TRBJ2-7	13	TRBV11-2	ASSSLRGVTYEQY
TRBJ2-1	11	TRBV6-5	ASSGTSGNEQF
TRBJ2-3	11	TRBV29-1	SVVVAETDTQY
TRBJ1-5	12	TRBV28	ASRKTGNNQPQH
TRBJ1-4	15	TRBV4-3	ASSQEWSRSQSEKLL
TRBJ1-1	13	TRBV6-5	ASNYSGGLVTEAF
TRBJ2-5	12	TRBV29-1	SVGGTTSWGTQY
TRBJ2-6	10	TRBV7-3	ASSLIEGVLT
TRBJ2-3	13	TRBV7-8	ASSPPRGETDAQY
TRBJ2-5	10	TRBV6-2/TRBV6-3	ASGASRDTQY
.	12	TRBV6-5	ASSPGLTVNEQY
TRBJ2-1	17	TRBV4-2	ASSQYRSRTSGIYNVQF
TRBJ1-4	14	TRBV6-5	AGSDQGHYGNEKLF
TRBJ2-7	11	TRBV9	ASSVGRDVEQY
TRBJ2-1	13	TRBV6-1	ASSTKLVGESEQF
TRBJ2-3	12	TRBV12-3/TRBV12-4	ASSLGGDTDTQY
TRBJ2-7	14	TRBV11-3	ANSRRDRDYSYEQY
TRBJ2-1	13	TRBV5-1	ASSSGLVGHNEQF
TRBJ2-2	10	TRBV4-3	ASSSMGAGEL
TRBJ2-7	11	TRBV4-1	AGSQAVDYEQY
TRBJ2-1	15	TRBV28	ASGSLLGTSSYNEQF
TRBJ2-7	13	TRBV4-3	ASSLFLGTEYEQY
TRBJ1-4	12	TRBV4-1	ASSRTAYNEELF
TRBJ2-1	14	TRBV7-2	ASSLYGTSGVNEQF
TRBJ1-4	12	TRBV6-1	ASRDQSGREQLF
TRBJ2-1	14	TRBV29-1	SVVIGRGLAIDELF